The 17 T cell receptor beta chains below were found in one sample sequenced in a study of cytomegalovirus exposure and HLA in healthy donors. Amplification used 60 Vbeta primers and 13 Jbeta primers. The protocol was immunoSEQ multiplex PCR, while the TCRdb copy is restricted to in-frame clones and leaves out a portion. There are 75,000 to 80,000 clones in the sample, with 3% to 4% held by the top ten. The sequencing input was PBMCs. Every receptor here comes from a man aged 18 to 35 in good health and CMV-seropositive.

V and J are TRBV5-6 and TRBJ2-2; a weak D match, TRBD2 (6 bases). The V and J ends lost 0 bases and 4 bases respectively, with 16 bases between them. This CDR3 is 17 amino acids long. CDR1 SGHDT and CDR2 YYEEEE come from the germline V gene. DNA for the CDR3: TGTGCCAGCAGCTTGGGCTATACCGTGGGGGGCACCGGGGAGCTGTTTTTT. The encoded protein is CASSLGYTVGGTGELFF.

This rearrangement joins TRBV27 to TRBJ2-7, with 10 nucleotides matching TRBD1. With 5 bases clipped from V and 2 bases from J, the junction kept 9 bases outside the gene matches. Looked up from germline, CDR1 is MNHEY and CDR2 is SMNVEV (reference sequence). This CDR3 spans 16 amino acids. The CDR3 spells CASSGPGQGFPYEQYF. Here the CDR3 DNA reads TGTGCCAGCAGTGGTCCGGGACAGGGGTTCCCCTACGAGCAGTACTTC.

The J gene is TRBJ2-2, the V gene TRBV10-1, with D perhaps TRBD1 (5 bases). The V gene lost 5 bases and the J gene lost 5 bases, with 12 bases spanning the gap. CDR3 length equals 14 residues. The germline V gene encodes CDR1 WNHNN and CDR2 SYGVQD (reference sequence). In nucleotides, the CDR3 is TGCGCCAGCAGTACAACAGGTTGGACCGGGGAGCTGTTTTTT. Translated, it gives CASSTTGWTGELFF.

The chain carries TRBV7-3 and TRBJ1-1, with TRBD1 identical over 9 bases. J gave up 4 bases and V 6 bases, and 6 bases lay outside the gene matches. This CDR3 region has 14 residues. In germline, CDR1 is SGHTA, CDR2 FQGTGA. The CDR3 sequence: CASSRQGEGTEAFF. CDR3 in DNA: TGTGCCAGCAGTCGACAGGGGGAGGGCACTGAAGCTTTCTTT.

The chain carries TRBV29-1 and TRBJ1-1, with 7 positions matching TRBD1. This CDR3 comprises 13 residues. The ends lost 3 bases at V and 5 bases at J; junction bases unmatched: 6. Germline assignment: CDR1 SQVTM and CDR2 ANQGSEA. The CDR3 loop is CSVETRRGTEAFF. DNA for the CDR3: TGCAGCGTTGAGACGCGCAGGGGGACTGAAGCTTTCTTT.

The rearrangement joins TRBV29-1 to TRBJ1-4, with 9 bases fitting TRBD1. CDR3 length equals 11 residues. Trimming removed 7 bases from V and 6 bases from J; junction bases left unmatched: 0. Per the germline V gene, CDR1 is SQVTM and CDR2 is ANQGSEA. The CDR3 loop reads CSGQGDEKLFF. The CDR3 bases are TGCAGCGGACAGGGGGATGAAAAACTGTTTTTT. The full variable domain, rest sourced from reference TRBV29-1 and TRBJ1-4, is SAVISQKPSRDICQRGTSLTIQCQVDSQVTMMFWYRQQPGQSLTLIATANQGSEATYESGFVIDKFPISRPNLTFSTLTVSNMSPEDSSIYLCSGQGDEKLFFGSGTQLSVL.

The V call is TRBV11-2, the J call TRBJ1-4; D unclear. Germline assignment: CDR1 SGHAT and CDR2 FQNNGV. The CDR3 is 15 residues long. Deletions cut 5 bases from V and 0 bases from J, with 10 bases between. CDR3 DNA sequence: TGTGCCAGCAGCCCCGCCGGGGCAACTAATGAAAAACTGTTTTTT. This gives the protein CASSPAGATNEKLFF.

The V call is TRBV5-1, the J call TRBJ1-2; possible D gene TRBD1, 5 bases. Trimming took off 2 bases at V and 6 bases at J, with 20 bases between the two ends. The CDR3 is 16 residues long. Per germline, CDR1 SGHRS and CDR2 YFSETQ. As DNA, the CDR3 is TGCGCCAGCAGCTTTCAACCACCTGGGGCTGGGGATGGCTACACCTTC. As protein: CASSFQPPGAGDGYTF.

The genes are TRBV30 and TRBJ2-2; possibly TRBD2 for D (7 bases). Per the germline V gene, CDR1 is GTSNPN and CDR2 is SVGIG (reference sequence). V was clipped by 4 bases and J by 7 bases, with 16 bases between them. The CDR3 spans 14 residues. This CDR3 reads CAWKGGVAFGELFF. CDR3 DNA sequence: TGTGCCTGGAAGGGGGGGGTGGCTTTCGGGGAGCTGTTTTTT. The full variable domain, its missing parts supplied by reference TRBV30 and TRBJ2-2, is SQTIHQWPATLVQPVGSPLSLECTVEGTSNPNLYWYRQAAGRGLQLLFYSVGIGQISSEVPQNLSASRPQDRQFILSSKKLLLSDSGFYLCAWKGGVAFGELFFGEGSRLTVL.

The chain has TRBV29-1 and TRBJ2-7; TRBD1 matches 7 bases. With 7 bases clipped from V and 4 bases from J, the junction kept 10 bases outside the gene matches. CDR3 size: 13 residues. CDR1 and CDR2 from the germline V gene are SQVTM and ANQGSEA. In nucleotides, the CDR3 is TGCAGCGCTACTCCGACAGGGTCATACGAGCAGTACTTC. Its translation: CSATPTGSYEQYF.

The chain is built from TRBV14 and TRBJ1-3; D gene uncertain. The CDR3 runs 15 residues. V gave up 1 base and J gave up 0 bases, with 7 bases separating them. CDR1 and CDR2 from the germline V gene are SGHDN and FVKESK. CDR3 region: CASSQAGLSGNTIYF. In nucleotides, the CDR3 is TGTGCCAGCAGCCAAGCCGGTCTCTCTGGAAACACCATATATTTT.

The rearrangement uses TRBV5-8 and TRBJ2-7; weak D call: TRBD2 (5 bases). V was shortened by 4 bases and J by 3 bases, with 11 bases between the two germline ends. In germline, CDR1 is SGHTS, CDR2 YDEGEE. CDR3 length equals 13 residues. The CDR3 loop is CASSRGLLYEQYF. Here the CDR3 DNA reads TGTGCCAGCAGCCGCGGACTCCTCTACGAGCAGTACTTC.

The CDR3 sequence is CASSWGASGDNTGELFF. CDR3 DNA sequence: TGTGCCAGCAGCTGGGGGGCTAGCGGAGACAACACCGGGGAGCTGTTTTTT. This chain uses TRBV5-4 with TRBJ2-2; TRBD2 is a possible D gene (7 bases). The germline gives CDR1 SGHNT, CDR2 YYREEE (reference sequence). Trimming stripped 3 bases from V and 2 bases from J, with 17 bases between. The CDR3 is 17 residues long. The whole variable domain, remainder taken from reference TRBV5-4 and TRBJ2-2, is ETGVTQSPTHLIKTRGQQVTLRCSSQSGHNTVSWYQQALGQGPQFIFQYYREEENGRGNFPPRFSGLQFPNYSSELNVNALELDDSALYLCASSWGASGDNTGELFFGEGSRLTVL.

J is TRBJ1-1 and V is TRBV28; D gene uncertain. Per the germline V gene, CDR1 is MDHEN and CDR2 is SYDVKM. The CDR3 totals 13 residues. Trimming took 2 bases from V and 8 from J, leaving 12 bases between them. DNA for the CDR3: TGTGCCAGCAGTTTACCTGGAGGGCGGGAAGCTTTCTTT. Residues: CASSLPGGREAFF.

The gene calls are TRBV5-6 and TRBJ2-2; 9 nucleotides match TRBD1. Trimming cost V 5 bases and J 6 bases; bases outside gene matches: 2. Germline lookup yields CDR1 SGHDT and CDR2 YYEEEE. The CDR3 extends over 13 amino acids. CDR3 residues: CASRRDRAGELFF. CDR3 bases: TGTGCCAGCAGACGGGACAGGGCCGGGGAGCTGTTTTTT.

The rearrangement links TRBV28 to TRBJ2-7, with D possibly being TRBD1 (6 bases). Germline V gene sequence: CDR1 MDHEN, CDR2 SYDVKM. The CDR3 sequence is 16 residues long. Trimming removed 4 bases from V and 2 bases from J, with 18 bases in between. In DNA, the CDR3 is TGTGCCAGCAGTTCACCGGGACATCCCATGCCCTACGAGCAGTACTTC. It encodes CASSSPGHPMPYEQYF. Looking up the rest from reference TRBV28 and TRBJ2-7 gives the full variable domain: DVKVTQSSRYLVKRTGEKVFLECVQDMDHENMFWYRQDPGLGLRLIYFSYDVKMKEKGDIPEGYSVSREKKERFSLILESASTNQTSMYLCASSSPGHPMPYEQYFGPGTRLTVT.

The J gene is TRBJ1-1, the V gene TRBV28; the match to TRBD1 covers 8 bases. The CDR3 has 15 residues. Germline CDR1 and CDR2: MDHEN and SYDVKM. V shed 8 bases, J shed 5 bases, and the junction held 13 bases outside the gene matches. The CDR3 DNA sequence: TGTGCCAGCTATTCACGGACAGGGCAGAAAACTGAAGCTTTCTTT. The encoded protein is CASYSRTGQKTEAFF.